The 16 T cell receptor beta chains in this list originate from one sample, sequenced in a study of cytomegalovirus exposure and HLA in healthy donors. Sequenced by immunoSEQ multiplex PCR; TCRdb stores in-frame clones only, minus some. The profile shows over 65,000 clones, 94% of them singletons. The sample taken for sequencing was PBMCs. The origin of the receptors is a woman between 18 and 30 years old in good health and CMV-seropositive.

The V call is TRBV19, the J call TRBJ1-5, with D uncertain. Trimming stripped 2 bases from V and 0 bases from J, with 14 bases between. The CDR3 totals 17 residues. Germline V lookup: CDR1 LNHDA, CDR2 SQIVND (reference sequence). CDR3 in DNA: TGTGCCAGTAGTATACCTTGGCAGGCTGATAGCAATCAGCCCCAGCATTTT. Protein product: CASSIPWQADSNQPQHF.

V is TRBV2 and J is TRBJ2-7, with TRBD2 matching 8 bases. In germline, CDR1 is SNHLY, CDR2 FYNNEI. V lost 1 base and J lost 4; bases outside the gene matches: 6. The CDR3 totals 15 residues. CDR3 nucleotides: TGTGCCAGCAGTGAAGACAGCGGGAGTGTTTACGAGCAGTACTTC. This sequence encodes CASSEDSGSVYEQYF.

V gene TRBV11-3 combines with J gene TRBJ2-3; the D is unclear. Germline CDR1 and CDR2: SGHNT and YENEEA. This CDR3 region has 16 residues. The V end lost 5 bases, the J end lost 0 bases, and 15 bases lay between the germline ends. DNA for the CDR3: TGTGCCAGCAGCCCGAGTTCGACTCTTAGCACAGATACGCAGTATTTT. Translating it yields CASSPSSTLSTDTQYF.

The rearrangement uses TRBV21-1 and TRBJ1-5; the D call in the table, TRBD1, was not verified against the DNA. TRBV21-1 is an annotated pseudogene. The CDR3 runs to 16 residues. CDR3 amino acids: CASSIGSRGSNQPQHF. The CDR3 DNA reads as TGTGCCAGCAGCATTGGAAGCAGGGGTAGCAATCAGCCCCAGCATTTT.

CDR3 loop: CATSGLASNEQFF. The CDR3 DNA sequence: TGTGCCACCTCGGGACTAGCTTCTAATGAGCAGTTCTTC. This chain links TRBV27 with TRBJ2-1; TRBD2 matches at 9 bases. The CDR3 runs to 13 residues. Unmatched junction bases numbered 8, after V lost 10 bases and J lost 7 bases. Germline lookup yields CDR1 MNHEY and CDR2 SMNVEV (reference sequence).

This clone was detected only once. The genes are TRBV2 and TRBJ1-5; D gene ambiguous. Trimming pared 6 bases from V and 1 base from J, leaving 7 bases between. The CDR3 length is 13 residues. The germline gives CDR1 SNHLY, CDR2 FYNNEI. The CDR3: CASRTESNQPQHF. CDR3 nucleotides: TGTGCCAGCAGGACGGAGAGCAATCAGCCCCAGCATTTT.

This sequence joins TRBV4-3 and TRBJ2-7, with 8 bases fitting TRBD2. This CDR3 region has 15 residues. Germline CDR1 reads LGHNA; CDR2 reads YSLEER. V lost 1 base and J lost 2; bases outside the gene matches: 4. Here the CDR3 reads CASSQGRGEPYEQYF. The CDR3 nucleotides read TGCGCCAGCAGCCAAGGGCGGGGGGAACCCTACGAGCAGTACTTC.

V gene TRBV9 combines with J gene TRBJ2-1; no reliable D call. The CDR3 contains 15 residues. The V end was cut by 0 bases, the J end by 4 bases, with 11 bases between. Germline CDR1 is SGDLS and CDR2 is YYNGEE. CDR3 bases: TGTGCCAGCAGCGTAGGCGTTAGAGAATACAATGAGCAGTTCTTC. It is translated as CASSVGVREYNEQFF.

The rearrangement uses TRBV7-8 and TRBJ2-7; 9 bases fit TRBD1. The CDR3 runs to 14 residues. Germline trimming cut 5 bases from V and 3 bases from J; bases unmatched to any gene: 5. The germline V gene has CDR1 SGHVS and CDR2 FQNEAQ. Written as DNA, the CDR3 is TGTGCCAGCAGCGCCCGGGACAGGGACTACGAGCAGTACTTC. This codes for CASSARDRDYEQYF.

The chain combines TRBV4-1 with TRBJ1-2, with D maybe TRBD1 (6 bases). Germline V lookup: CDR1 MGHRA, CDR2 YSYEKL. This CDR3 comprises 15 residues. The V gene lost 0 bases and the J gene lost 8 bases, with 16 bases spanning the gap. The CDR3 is CASSQEGARPLGYTF. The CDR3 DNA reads TGCGCCAGCAGCCAAGAGGGGGCCCGGCCTCTGGGCTACACCTTC.

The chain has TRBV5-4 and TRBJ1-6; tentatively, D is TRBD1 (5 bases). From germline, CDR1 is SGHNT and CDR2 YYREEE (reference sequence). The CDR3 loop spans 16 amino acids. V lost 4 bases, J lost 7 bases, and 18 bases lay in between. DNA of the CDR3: TGTGCCAGCAGCCGGGGTGAGGGGAGGTCGAATTCACCCCTCCACTTT. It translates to CASSRGEGRSNSPLHF.

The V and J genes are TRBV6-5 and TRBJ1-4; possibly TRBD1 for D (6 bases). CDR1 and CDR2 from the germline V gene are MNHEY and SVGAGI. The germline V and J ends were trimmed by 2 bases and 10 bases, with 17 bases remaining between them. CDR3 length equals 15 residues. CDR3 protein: CASSYGAGEGLKLFF. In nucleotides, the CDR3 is TGTGCCAGCAGTTACGGGGCAGGGGAGGGGTTAAAACTGTTTTTT.

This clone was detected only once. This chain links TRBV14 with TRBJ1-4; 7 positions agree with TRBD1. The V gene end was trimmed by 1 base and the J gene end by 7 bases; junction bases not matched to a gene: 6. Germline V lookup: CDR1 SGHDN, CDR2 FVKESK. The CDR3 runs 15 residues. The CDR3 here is CASSQGEGAGEKLFF. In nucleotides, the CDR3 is TGTGCCAGCAGCCAAGGCGAGGGGGCCGGTGAAAAACTGTTTTTT.

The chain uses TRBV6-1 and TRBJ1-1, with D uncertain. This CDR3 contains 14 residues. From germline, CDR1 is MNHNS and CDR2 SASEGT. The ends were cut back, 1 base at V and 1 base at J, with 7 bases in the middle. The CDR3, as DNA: TGTGCCAGCAGTGAAGGGCCGCAGAACACTGAAGCTTTCTTT. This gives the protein CASSEGPQNTEAFF.

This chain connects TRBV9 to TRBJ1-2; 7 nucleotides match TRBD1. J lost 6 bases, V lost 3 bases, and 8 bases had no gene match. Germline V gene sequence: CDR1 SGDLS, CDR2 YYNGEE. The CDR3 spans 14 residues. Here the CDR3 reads CASSDSRGVDGYTF. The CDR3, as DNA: TGTGCCAGCAGCGATAGCAGGGGGGTCGATGGCTACACCTTC.

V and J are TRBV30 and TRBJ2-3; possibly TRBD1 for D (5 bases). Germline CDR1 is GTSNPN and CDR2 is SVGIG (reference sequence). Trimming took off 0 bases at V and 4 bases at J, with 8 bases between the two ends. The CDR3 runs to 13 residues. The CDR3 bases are TGTGCCTGGAGTGTACAGGTGGCAGATACGCAGTATTTT. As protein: CAWSVQVADTQYF.